The source of this T cell receptor beta chain is a study of shared clonotypes between healthy human individuals. V lost 6 bases to trimming and J lost 0 bases; unmatched junction nucleotides: 5. Germline CDR1 KGHSH, CDR2 LQKENI. The CDR3 loop spans 15 amino acids. Donors comprised healthy HIV-negative adults lacking recent acute infections or vaccinations. Sequencing was performed with immunoSEQ multiplex PCR; in TCRdb, only in-frame clones are kept and a portion is missing. Seen here are a few million clones, about 94% observed once, and the top ten hold roughly 0.13%. Sequenced: naive CD4+ T cells sorted from blood. Stated subset: CD45RA+ positively selected. The TCR comes from a young man in good health. The genes are TRBV18 and TRBJ1-2; 9 nucleotides align to TRBD1. CDR3 nucleotide sequence: TGTGCCAGCTCCACAGGGGGCCAAGCTAACTATGGCTACACCTTC. This sequence encodes CASSTGGQANYGYTF.